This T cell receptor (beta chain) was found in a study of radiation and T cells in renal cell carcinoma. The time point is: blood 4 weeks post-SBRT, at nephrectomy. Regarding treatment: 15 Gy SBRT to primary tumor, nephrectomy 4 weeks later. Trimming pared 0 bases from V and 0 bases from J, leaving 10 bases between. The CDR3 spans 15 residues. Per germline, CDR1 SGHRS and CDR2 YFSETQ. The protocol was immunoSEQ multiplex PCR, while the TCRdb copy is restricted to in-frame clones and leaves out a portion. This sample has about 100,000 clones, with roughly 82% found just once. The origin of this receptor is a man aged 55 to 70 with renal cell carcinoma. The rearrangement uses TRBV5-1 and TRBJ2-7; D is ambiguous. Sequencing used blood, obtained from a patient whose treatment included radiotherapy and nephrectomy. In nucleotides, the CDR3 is TGCGCCAGCAGCTTGGAACTTTTCCCCTCCTACGAGCAGTACTTC. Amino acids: CASSLELFPSYEQYF.